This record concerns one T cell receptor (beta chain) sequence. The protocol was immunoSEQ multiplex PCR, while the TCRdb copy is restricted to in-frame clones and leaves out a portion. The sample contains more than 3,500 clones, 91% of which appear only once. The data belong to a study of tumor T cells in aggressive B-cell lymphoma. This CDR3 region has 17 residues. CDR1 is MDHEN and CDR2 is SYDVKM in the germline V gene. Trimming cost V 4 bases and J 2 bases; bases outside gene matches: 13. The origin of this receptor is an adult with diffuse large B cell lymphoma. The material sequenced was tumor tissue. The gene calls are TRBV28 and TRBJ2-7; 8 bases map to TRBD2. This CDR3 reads CASSYPGGAVDPYEQYF. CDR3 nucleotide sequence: TGTGCCAGCAGTTACCCCGGGGGGGCTGTTGACCCCTACGAGCAGTACTTC.